This T cell receptor (beta chain) appears in the sequencing data of a study of early T cells in non-severe SARS-CoV-2 infection (dated by TCRdb to the early 2020s). The study in broad terms: Because TCR sequencing relied on bulk RNA taken from unsorted whole blood, pairing of alpha and beta chains was not possible. The investigation overall reported the following: VDJdb matching was skewed toward anti-spike CD8 responses and likely underestimated virus-specific expansions by missing private and CD4 specificities.

Libraries were built with 5' RACE. The instrument was a NextSeq 500. Unique molecular identifiers were attached to individual cDNA molecules in the TCR library protocol so that sequencing error and PCR bias could be corrected. Sequencing covered both TCR alpha and beta chains, and within each sample the abundances of alpha and beta sequences were tightly co-correlated. On the study's bioinformatics: Decombinator V4 was used to annotate the V gene, J gene and CDR3 of the TCR sequences. TCRs were defined as expanded if a significant change between any two time points was detected under a Poisson model with p below 0.0001. Abundances of TCRs were expressed as counts per million after normalisation to the total number of TCRs sequenced in each sample. VDJdb, accessed on 1 November 2021, was searched for TCRs annotated for CMV, EBV and SARS-CoV-2, and TCRs annotated for more than one antigen were excluded. TCRdb reworked the public reads: Q25 trimming with fastp, MiXCR clone assembly, productive beta chains retained. For every CDR3 protein sequence, its rows merge into one entry that carries the most common genes and DNA. The V and J calls follow TCRdb's processing rather than the paper's. The sample data list roughly 65,000 distinct CDR3 sequences, and about 12% of these were observed just once. The ten largest make up more than 1.5% of the sample.

A case-control design nested within a healthcare worker cohort in London, UK, was used, with weekly nasopharyngeal swab PCR tests and blood sampling performed. Healthcare workers were enrolled in the week of the UK lockdown, from 23 to 31 March 2020, and were followed every week for up to roughly 16 weeks. Comment on this clonotype: Its antigen has not been determined. The sample holds no much larger clone one base away, and base qualities are not on file.

This sequence was found in an adult who was a healthcare worker with PCR-confirmed SARS-CoV-2 infection or an uninfected control (not recorded which). Sequencing was done on a sample of whole blood.

The sequenced DNA: TGTGCCAGTAGTAGCCAGGCCAACAATGAGCAGTTCTTC. This is translated as CASSSQANNEQFF. This chain joins TRBV19 to TRBJ2-1, with the D gene not confidently named. From cysteine to phenylalanine, the CDR3 is 13 amino acids long. This entry keeps only the CDR3 DNA: 39 bases, framed from base 1. Taken from the germline V gene (reference sequence), the CDR1 and CDR2 loops are LNHDA and SQIVND. Trimming costs V 4 bases and J 5 bases, and their ends lie 9 bases apart.